Each of the 14 T cell receptor beta chains below was sequenced from the same sample in a study of PD-1 blockade in classical Hodgkin lymphoma (dated by TCRdb to the early 2020s). Libraries came from the immunoSEQ multiplex PCR assay. TCRdb re-hosts the immuneACCESS table, in-frame sequences only. Its copies lack some clones; in the studies checked, an unresolved V gene accounts for under half of them, and the cause for the rest is not known. Within this sample are 50,000 to 65,000 clones, with 70% to 90% of them counted one time only. Less than 9% of the sample lies in the top ten. In light of the paper, this sample's time point label describes: cycle 4 day 1 (C4D1), after 6 weeks of nivolumab. All trial patients had relapsed after autologous stem cell transplantation, with cohorts A, B and C differing in prior brentuximab vedotin exposure. Specimen: peripheral blood mononuclear cells (PBMCs), collected before the fourth cycle of nivolumab. The receptors shown here come from a human donor with classical Hodgkin lymphoma.

The chain has TRBV11-2 and TRBJ2-2; no reliable D call. Germline V gives CDR1 SGHAT, CDR2 FQNNGV. The CDR3 runs to 14 residues. V gave up 5 bases and J gave up 1 base, with 8 bases separating them. CDR3 DNA: TGTGCCAGCAGCATAATCATGAACACCGGGGAGCTGTTTTTT. The encoded protein is CASSIIMNTGELFF. The full variable domain, completed using reference TRBV11-2 and TRBJ2-2, is EAGVAQSPRYKIIEKRQSVAFWCNPISGHATLYWYQQILGQGPKLLIQFQNNGVVDDSQLPKDRFSAERLKGVDSTLKIQPAKLEDSAVYLCASSIIMNTGELFFGEGSRLTVL.

Here the CDR3 DNA reads TGCGCCAGCAGCCGGACAGGGGGTGGCTCAGCCCTCCACTTT. Translated, it gives CASSRTGGGSALHF. The chain recombines TRBV4-1 with TRBJ1-6; TRBD1 agrees at 10 bases. The CDR3 covers 14 residues. The germline V gene has CDR1 MGHRA and CDR2 YSYEKL. Unmatched junction bases numbered 8, after V lost 4 bases and J lost 14 bases.

The chain links TRBV5-1 to TRBJ2-3; D is ambiguous. Per the germline V gene, CDR1 is SGHRS and CDR2 is YFSETQ. The CDR3 covers 15 residues. V was cut by 3 bases and J by 3 bases, with 14 bases left in between. The DNA for the CDR3 is TGCGCCAGCAGCTCATATTTCGGACGGACAGATACGCAGTATTTT. This translates into CASSSYFGRTDTQYF.

On this clone itself: Other DNA sequences in the sample encode the same CDR3. This rearrangement joins TRBV5-1 to TRBJ2-7, with TRBD1 matching 9 bases. Trimming cost V 2 bases and J 4 bases; bases outside gene matches: 1. CDR1 is SGHRS, CDR2 YFSETQ, per germline. CDR3 length: 13 amino acids. The CDR3 nucleotides read TGCGCCAGCAGCTTACAGGGGGCTTACGAGCAGTACTTC. It specifies CASSLQGAYEQYF. The full variable domain, rest sourced from reference TRBV5-1 and TRBJ2-7, is KAGVTQTPRYLIKTRGQQVTLSCSPISGHRSVSWYQQTPGQGLQFLFEYFSETQRNKGNFPGRFSGRQFSNSRSEMNVSTLELGDSALYLCASSLQGAYEQYFGPGTRLTVT.

The chain has TRBV4-2 and TRBJ2-1; D possibly matches TRBD1 or TRBD2 (6 bases each). Germline CDR1 LGHNA, CDR2 YNFKEQ. This CDR3 is built from 18 residues. The ends were cut back, 3 bases at V and 0 bases at J, with 18 bases in the middle. The CDR3 DNA follows: TGTGCCAGCAGCCAGATCGAGGGGGGCCTCAGCTCCTACAATGAGCAGTTCTTC. Amino acid sequence: CASSQIEGGLSSYNEQFF.

The V gene is TRBV28, the J gene TRBJ1-6; D is unresolved. This CDR3 spans 13 amino acids. The germline V and J ends were trimmed by 6 bases and 7 bases, with 10 bases remaining between them. Germline values: CDR1 MDHEN, CDR2 SYDVKM. The CDR3 loop is CASRIDGNSPLHF. In DNA, the CDR3 is TGTGCCAGCAGGATCGACGGGAATTCACCCCTCCACTTT.

This rearrangement joins TRBV29-1 to TRBJ2-3, with D perhaps TRBD1 (6 bases). CDR1 SQVTM and CDR2 ANQGSEA come from the germline V gene. The CDR3 spans 11 residues. V was shortened by 4 bases and J by 5 bases, with 7 bases between the two germline ends. As DNA, the CDR3 is TGCAGCGTTGTACAGGGAGATACGCAGTATTTT. As protein: CSVVQGDTQYF.

This sequence joins TRBV10-3 and TRBJ2-7; D tentatively fits TRBD1 or TRBD2 (6 bases each). The CDR3 contains 16 residues. With 3 bases removed from V and 4 bases from J, the gap between germline ends came to 19 bases. Per the germline V gene, CDR1 is ENHRY and CDR2 is SYGVKD. CDR3 in amino acids: CAISDLGGRGGYEQYF. The CDR3 coding sequence is TGTGCCATCAGTGATTTGGGGGGCAGGGGTGGGTACGAGCAGTACTTC.

The V call is TRBV5-1, the J call TRBJ2-5; no clear D gene. This CDR3 has 14 residues. V gave up 3 bases and J gave up 1 base, with 10 bases separating them. Per germline, CDR1 SGHRS and CDR2 YFSETQ. This CDR3 reads CASSSQGLQETQYF. CDR3 bases: TGCGCCAGCAGCTCCCAAGGGCTCCAAGAGACCCAGTACTTC.

Here the CDR3 DNA reads TGTGCCAGCAGCCAAGATGCAGGGGCAGACTATGGCTACACCTTC. The encoded protein is CASSQDAGADYGYTF. The gene calls are TRBV4-2 and TRBJ1-2; D is possibly TRBD1 (6 bases). The germline V gene has CDR1 LGHNA and CDR2 YNFKEQ. V was shortened by 0 bases and J by 3 bases, with 11 bases between the two germline ends. This CDR3 has 15 amino acids.

The gene calls are TRBV2 and TRBJ2-7; 7 nucleotides match TRBD1. V dropped 1 base and J dropped 5; count of bases not matched to a gene: 5. Germline loops: CDR1 SNHLY, CDR2 FYNNEI. The CDR3 has 14 residues. This CDR3 reads CASSEGTGKDEQYF. CDR3 bases: TGTGCCAGCAGTGAAGGGACAGGCAAGGACGAGCAGTACTTC.

J is TRBJ1-1 and V is TRBV27, with D perhaps TRBD1 (5 bases). The germline V and J ends were trimmed by 5 bases and 2 bases, with 15 bases remaining between them. The CDR3 extends over 15 amino acids. Germline V CDR1 and CDR2: MNHEY, SMNVEV (reference sequence). The CDR3 coding sequence is TGTGCCAGCAGTCCCGGGGCACTGAGAAACACTGAAGCTTTCTTT. This gives the protein CASSPGALRNTEAFF.

V gene TRBV4-1 combines with J gene TRBJ2-7; the match to TRBD1 covers 8 bases. CDR1 is MGHRA and CDR2 is YSYEKL in the germline V gene. The CDR3 length is 15 residues. Trimming took 4 bases from V and 1 from J; bases not matched to a gene: 6. The CDR3 loop is CASSPGQGGSYEQYF. In nucleotides, the CDR3 is TGCGCCAGCAGCCCAGGACAGGGTGGATCCTACGAGCAGTACTTC.

The chain combines TRBV10-3 with TRBJ1-5, with TRBD1 as a possible D gene (5 bases). V was pared by 5 bases and J by 7 bases, with 12 bases between. The CDR3 spans 13 residues. CDR1 is ENHRY and CDR2 is SYGVKD in the germline V gene. The CDR3 region has the DNA TGTGCCATCAGTCCGTCAGGGACCCAGCCCCAGCATTTT. Translating it yields CAISPSGTQPQHF.